This T cell receptor (beta chain) came from a study of CD8 T cells in ankylosing spondylitis. General observations from the study: Disease-linked clones bore a CD8+ phenotype and were relatively rare in peripheral blood. The authors reported significant enrichment of disease-linked clones in matched ankylosing spondylitis synovial fluid. Some of the motif variants had earlier been found in reactive arthritis patients' fluid and blood.

The trim removed 6 bases at V and 0 bases at J, leaving 11 bases unmatched. The germline V gene encodes CDR1 DFQATT and CDR2 SNEGSKA (reference sequence). This CDR3 is 16 amino acids long. Making use of molecular barcodes, quantitative 5'-RACE generated TCR beta libraries. TCRdb passed the 5' RACE reads through MiXCR, listing each CDR3 protein once. The repertoire consists of approximately 240,000 distinct CDR3 sequences, with roughly a tenth occurring once and the leading ten covering around 3%. This clonotype was counted many times. Its antigen is not known. The chain combines TRBV20-1 with TRBJ1-2, with 9 positions matching TRBD1. This clonotype originated in a male donor with ankylosing spondylitis or in good health (not recorded which). What was sequenced was blood, either unsorted or a sorted T cell fraction (not recorded which). CDR3 in amino acids: CSAPGQGKISNYGYTF. DNA of the CDR3: TGCAGTGCCCCTGGACAGGGGAAAATCTCTAACTATGGCTACACCTTC.